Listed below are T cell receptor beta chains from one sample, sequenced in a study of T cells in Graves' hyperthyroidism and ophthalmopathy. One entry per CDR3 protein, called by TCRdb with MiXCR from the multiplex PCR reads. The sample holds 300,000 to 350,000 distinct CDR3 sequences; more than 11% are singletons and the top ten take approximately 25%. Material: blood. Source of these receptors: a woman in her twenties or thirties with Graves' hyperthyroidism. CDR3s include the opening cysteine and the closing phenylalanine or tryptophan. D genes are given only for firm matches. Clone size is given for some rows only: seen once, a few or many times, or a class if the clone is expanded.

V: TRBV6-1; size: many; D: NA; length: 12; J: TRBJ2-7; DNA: TGTGCCAGCAGTGAAAGGTGGGCCGAGCAGTACTTC; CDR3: CASSERWAEQYF
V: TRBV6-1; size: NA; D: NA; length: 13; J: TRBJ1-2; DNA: TGTGCCAGCCGCCCCGGGGGGCTCCGTGGCTACACCTTC; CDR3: CASRPGGLRGYTF
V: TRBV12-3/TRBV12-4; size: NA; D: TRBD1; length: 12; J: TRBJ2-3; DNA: TGTGCCAGCAGGGCAACAGGGGGCACGCAGTATTTT; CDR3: CASRATGGTQYF
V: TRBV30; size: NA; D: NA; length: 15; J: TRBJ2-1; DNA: TGTGCCTGGAGTGTAGGGACGGGAGTGTTGATTGAGCAGTTCTTC; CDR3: CAWSVGTGVLIEQFF
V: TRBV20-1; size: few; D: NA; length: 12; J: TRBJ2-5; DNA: TGCAGTGAAAAGGGCCCCCAAGAGACCCAGTACTTC; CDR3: CSEKGPQETQYF
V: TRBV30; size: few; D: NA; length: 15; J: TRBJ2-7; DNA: TGTGCCTGGGGAGGCGGGGGACAGCTACTCCACGAGCAGTACTTC; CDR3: CAWGGGGQLLHEQYF
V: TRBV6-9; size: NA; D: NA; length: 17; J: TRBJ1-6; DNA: TGTGCCAGCAGTTACGAGTTCGGGGGAGTTAGTAATTCACCCCTCCACTTT; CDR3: CASSYEFGGVSNSPLHF
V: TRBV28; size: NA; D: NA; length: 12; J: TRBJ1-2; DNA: TGTGCCAGCAGCTCCCCGACGGGAGGCTACACCTTC; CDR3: CASSSPTGGYTF
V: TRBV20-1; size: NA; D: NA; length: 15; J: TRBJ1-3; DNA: TGCGGTGCTAGGGGACGGAGGGTCTCTGGAAACACCATATATTTT; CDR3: CGARGRRVSGNTIYF
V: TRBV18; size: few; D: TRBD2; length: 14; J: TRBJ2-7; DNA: TGTGCCAGCTCACCTCCGGGACTAGTAGCCGAGCAGTACTTC; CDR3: CASSPPGLVAEQYF
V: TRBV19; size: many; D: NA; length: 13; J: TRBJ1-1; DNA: TGTGCCAGTAGTCCCTACAAGGCCACTGAAGCTTTCTTT; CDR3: CASSPYKATEAFF
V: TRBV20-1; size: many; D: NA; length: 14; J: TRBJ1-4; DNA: TGCAGTGCTAGAGATATGGGGCGGAATGAAAAACTGTTTTTT; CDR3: CSARDMGRNEKLFF
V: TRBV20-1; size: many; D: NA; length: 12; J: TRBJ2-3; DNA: TGCAGTGCTAGAGATCTTACAGATACGCAGTATTTT; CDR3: CSARDLTDTQYF
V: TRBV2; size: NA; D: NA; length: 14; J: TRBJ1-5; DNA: TGTGCCAGCAGAAAGGACTTAGACAATCAGCCCCAGCATTTT; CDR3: CASRKDLDNQPQHF
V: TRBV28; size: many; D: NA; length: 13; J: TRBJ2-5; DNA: TGTGCCAGCAGTTTACTTCCGAAGGAGACCCAGTACTTC; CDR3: CASSLLPKETQYF